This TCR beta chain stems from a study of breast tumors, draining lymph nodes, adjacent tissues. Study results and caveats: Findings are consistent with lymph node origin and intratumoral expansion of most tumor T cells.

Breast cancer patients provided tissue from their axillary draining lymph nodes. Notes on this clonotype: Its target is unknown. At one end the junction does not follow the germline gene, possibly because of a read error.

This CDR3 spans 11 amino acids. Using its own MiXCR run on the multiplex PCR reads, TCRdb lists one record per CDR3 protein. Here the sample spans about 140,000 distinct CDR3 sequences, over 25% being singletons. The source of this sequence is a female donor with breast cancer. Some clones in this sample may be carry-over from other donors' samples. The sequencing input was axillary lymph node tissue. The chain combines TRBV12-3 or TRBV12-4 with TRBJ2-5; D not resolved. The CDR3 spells CAGSIYWTQCF. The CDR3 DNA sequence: TGTGCCGGCAGTATCTACTGGACCCAGTGCTTC.